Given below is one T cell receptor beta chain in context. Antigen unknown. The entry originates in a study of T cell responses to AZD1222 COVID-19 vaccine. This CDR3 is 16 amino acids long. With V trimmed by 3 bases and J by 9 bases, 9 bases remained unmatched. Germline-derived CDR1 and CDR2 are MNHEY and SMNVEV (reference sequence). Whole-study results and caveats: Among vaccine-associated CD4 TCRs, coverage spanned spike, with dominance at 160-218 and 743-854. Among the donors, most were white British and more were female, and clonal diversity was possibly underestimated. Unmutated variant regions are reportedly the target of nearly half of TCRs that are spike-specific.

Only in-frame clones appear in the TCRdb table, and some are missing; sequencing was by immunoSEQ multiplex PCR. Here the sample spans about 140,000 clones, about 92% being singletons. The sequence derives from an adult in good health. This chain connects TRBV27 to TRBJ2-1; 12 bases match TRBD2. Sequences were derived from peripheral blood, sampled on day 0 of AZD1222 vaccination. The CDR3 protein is CASSFSLAGGPIEQFF. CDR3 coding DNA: TGTGCCAGCAGTTTCTCCCTAGCGGGAGGGCCGATTGAGCAGTTCTTC.